Listed below are T cell receptor beta chains from one sample, sequenced in a study of T cells in Graves' hyperthyroidism and ophthalmopathy. TCRdb ran MiXCR on the multiplex PCR reads and lists one entry per CDR3 protein. This repertoire shows about 210,000 distinct CDR3 sequences, roughly a sixth found once; its top ten account for roughly 50%. Source material: blood. The receptors were gathered from a man aged 50-59 years with Graves' hyperthyroidism. CDR3s include the opening cysteine and the closing phenylalanine or tryptophan. The order of the fields is V gene, clone size, D gene, J gene, CDR3 protein, CDR3 DNA. The D gene is left open where the match is weak. Some rows mark clone size as missing; the rest say once, few, many or name a class of expanded clone.

>TRBV9|-|-|TRBJ1-3
CASSVKLDRPSGNTIYF
TGTGCCAGCAGCGTAAAGCTCGACCGGCCCTCTGGAAACACCATATATTTT
>TRBV6-2/TRBV6-3|many|-|TRBJ1-1
CASTLGPNEAFF
TGTGCCAGCACTCTGGGGCCGAATGAAGCTTTCTTT
>TRBV6-1|few|-|TRBJ2-7
CASREDSTYEQYF
TGTGCCAGCAGAGAGGACAGTACCTACGAGCAGTACTTC
>TRBV30|-|-|TRBJ1-2
CAWYPYRKDYGYTF
TGTGCCTGGTATCCTTACAGAAAGGACTATGGCTACACCTTC
>TRBV28|many|-|TRBJ1-1
CASSLQGKNTEAFF
TGTGCCAGCAGTTTACAAGGGAAGAACACTGAAGCTTTCTTT
>TRBV19|-|-|TRBJ2-7
CASTKTGVSYEQYF
TGTGCCAGTACTAAAACGGGAGTCTCCTACGAGCAGTACTTC
>TRBV18|many|-|TRBJ2-7
CASSPTGYEQYF
TGTGCCAGCTCACCAACGGGCTACGAGCAGTACTTC
>TRBV18|many|-|TRBJ2-2
CASSPSPLSATNTGELFF
TGTGCCAGCTCACCATCCCCTCTTTCGGCTACGAACACCGGGGAGCTGTTTTTT
>TRBV20-1|many|TRBD2|TRBJ2-7
CSARDHRGTSGRAHEQYF
TGCAGTGCTAGAGATCATCGGGGGACTAGCGGGAGGGCCCACGAGCAGTACTTC
>TRBV29-1|-|-|TRBJ2-5
CSPPLGRIQETQYF
TGCAGCCCCCCCTTGGGCAGGATACAAGAGACCCAGTACTTC
>TRBV28|many|-|TRBJ1-1
CASSPPGLSGEAFF
TGTGCCAGCAGTCCCCCTGGACTTAGCGGTGAAGCTTTCTTT
>TRBV7-8|many|-|TRBJ2-1
CASSFGGHNEQFF
TGTGCCAGCAGCTTCGGGGGTCACAATGAGCAGTTCTTC
>TRBV4-1|-|TRBD1|TRBJ1-2
CASSRQQGSHYGYTF
TGCGCCAGCAGCCGACAACAGGGGAGCCACTATGGCTACACCTTC
>TRBV6-1|few|-|TRBJ2-1
CATASRSYNEQLF
TGTGCCACGGCTAGCCGCTCCTACAATGAGCAGCTCTTC
>TRBV4-1|many|TRBD2|TRBJ2-1
CASSQDLFGLAGGGSEQFF
TGCGCCAGCAGCCAAGATCTGTTCGGGCTAGCGGGAGGGGGTAGTGAGCAGTTCTTC
>TRBV10-1|few|TRBD2|TRBJ2-2
CASSEWEGGTGELFF
TGCGCCAGCAGTGAGTGGGAGGGTGGCACCGGGGAGCTGTTTTTT
>TRBV15|few|-|TRBJ2-7
CATSRPGTNYEQYF
TGTGCCACCAGCAGACCCGGGACAAACTACGAGCAGTACTTC
>TRBV4-1|-|TRBD2|TRBJ2-4
CASSQGAFFGTRAKNIQYF
TGCGCCAGCAGCCAAGGGGCTTTCTTTGGGACTAGGGCCAAAAACATTCAGTACTTC
>TRBV10-2|many|-|TRBJ2-2
CASLGLSNTGELFF
TGCGCCAGCCTCGGGCTCTCGAACACCGGGGAGCTGTTTTTT
>TRBV29-1|many|-|TRBJ2-1
CSVDGGRKLRFF
TGCAGCGTTGACGGGGGCAGGAAGTTACGGTTCTTC
>TRBV5-1|few|-|TRBJ1-1
CASTIDTNTEAFF
TGCGCCAGCACTATAGACACGAACACTGAAGCTTTCTTT
>TRBV10-3|few|-|TRBJ2-7
CAIRTDTYEQYF
TGTGCCATCAGGACGGATACCTACGAGCAGTACTTC
>TRBV12-3/TRBV12-4|-|TRBD1|TRBJ1-2
CASSLIQGDGYTF
TGTGCCAGCAGTTTGATCCAGGGGGACGGCTACACCTTC
>TRBV29-1|many|TRBD1|TRBJ1-1
CSVVVGQGKAEAFF
TGCAGCGTCGTAGTAGGACAGGGGAAGGCTGAAGCTTTCTTT
>TRBV6-1|few|TRBD2|TRBJ2-4
CASSQGLAGGENIQYF
TGTGCCAGCAGTCAGGGGCTAGCGGGAGGTGAAAACATTCAGTACTTC
>TRBV6-2/TRBV6-3|-|-|TRBJ2-1
CASSYSLAGQGWNEQFF
TGTGCCAGCAGTTACTCTCTAGCGGGACAGGGGTGGAATGAGCAGTTCTTC
>TRBV7-9|many|-|TRBJ2-3
CASSLRGMSTDTQYF
TGTGCCAGCAGCCTCAGAGGTATGAGCACAGATACGCAGTATTTT
>TRBV12-3/TRBV12-4|-|-|TRBJ1-2
CASSLSANYGYTF
TGTGCCAGCAGTTTATCGGCTAACTATGGCTACACCTTC
>TRBV5-4|-|TRBD2|TRBJ2-1
CASSLRTSGIYNEQFF
TGTGCCAGCAGCTTACGGACTAGCGGAATTTACAATGAGCAGTTCTTC
>TRBV5-1|few|-|TRBJ2-3
CASSSWLPGGAPDTQYF
TGCGCCAGCAGCTCTTGGCTCCCCGGAGGGGCCCCAGATACGCAGTATTTT
>TRBV29-1|-|-|TRBJ1-1
CSVSTGNTEAFF
TGCAGCGTCTCGACAGGGAACACTGAAGCTTTCTTT
>TRBV7-9|many|-|TRBJ2-5
CASSLVWGETQYF
TGTGCCAGCAGCTTAGTTTGGGGGGAGACCCAGTACTTC
>TRBV7-9|-|-|TRBJ2-1
CASSLAAGTEQFF
TGTGCCAGCAGCTTAGCGGCGGGTACTGAGCAGTTCTTC
>TRBV24-1|few|-|TRBJ2-3
CATSEAGLTDTQYF
TGTGCCACCAGTGAGGCCGGCCTCACAGATACGCAGTATTTT
>TRBV29-1|many|-|TRBJ2-3
CSVGREEADTQYF
TGCAGCGTTGGGAGGGAGGAGGCAGATACGCAGTATTTT
>TRBV6-1|many|-|TRBJ2-3
CASSEVGIKADTDTQYF
TGTGCCAGCAGTGAAGTCGGGATCAAGGCGGACACAGATACGCAGTATTTT